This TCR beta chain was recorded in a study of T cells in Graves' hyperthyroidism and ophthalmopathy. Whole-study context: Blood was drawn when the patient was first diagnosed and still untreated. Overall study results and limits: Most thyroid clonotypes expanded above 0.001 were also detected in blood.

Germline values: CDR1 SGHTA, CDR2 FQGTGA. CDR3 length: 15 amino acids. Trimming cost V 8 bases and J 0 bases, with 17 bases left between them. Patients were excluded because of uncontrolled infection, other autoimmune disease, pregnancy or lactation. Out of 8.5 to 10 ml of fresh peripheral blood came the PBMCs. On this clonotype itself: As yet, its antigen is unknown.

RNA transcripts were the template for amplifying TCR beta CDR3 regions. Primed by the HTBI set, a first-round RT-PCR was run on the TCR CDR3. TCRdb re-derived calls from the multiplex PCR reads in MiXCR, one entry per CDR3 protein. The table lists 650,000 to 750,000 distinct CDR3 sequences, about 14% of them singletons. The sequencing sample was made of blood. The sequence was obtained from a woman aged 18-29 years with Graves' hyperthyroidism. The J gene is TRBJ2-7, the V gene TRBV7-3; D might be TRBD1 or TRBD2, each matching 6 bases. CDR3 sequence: CASQLTGGPSYEQYF. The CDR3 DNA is TGTGCCAGCCAGCTAACCGGGGGCCCCTCCTACGAGCAGTACTTC.